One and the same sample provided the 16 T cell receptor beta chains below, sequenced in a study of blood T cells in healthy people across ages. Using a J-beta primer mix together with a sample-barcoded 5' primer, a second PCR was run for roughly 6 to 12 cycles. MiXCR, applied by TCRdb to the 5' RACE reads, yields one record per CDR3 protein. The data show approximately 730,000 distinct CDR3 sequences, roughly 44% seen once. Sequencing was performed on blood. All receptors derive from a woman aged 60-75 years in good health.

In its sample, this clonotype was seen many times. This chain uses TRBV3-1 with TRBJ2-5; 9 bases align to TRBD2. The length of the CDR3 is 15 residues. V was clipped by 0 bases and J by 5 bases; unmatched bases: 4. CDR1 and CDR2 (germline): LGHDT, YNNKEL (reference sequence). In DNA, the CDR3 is TGTGCCAGCAGCCAAGAAGGGACTAGCAGTGAGACCCAGTACTTC. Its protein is CASSQEGTSSETQYF.

Written as DNA, the CDR3 is TGCAGTGCTAGATCCCCGAGGGCAAGTTACTACGAGCAGTACTTC. Amino acid sequence: CSARSPRASYYEQYF. This chain uses TRBV20-1 with TRBJ2-7; D may be TRBD2 (5 bases). Trimming removed 2 bases at V and 3 bases at J, with 17 bases between. Per germline, CDR1 DFQATT and CDR2 SNEGSKA (reference sequence). There are 15 residues in the CDR3.

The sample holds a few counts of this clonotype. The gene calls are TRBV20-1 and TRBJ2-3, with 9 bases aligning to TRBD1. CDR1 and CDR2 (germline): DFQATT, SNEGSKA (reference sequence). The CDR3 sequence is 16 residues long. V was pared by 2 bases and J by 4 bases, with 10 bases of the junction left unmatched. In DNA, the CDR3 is TGCAGTGCTAGAAGCCAGACAGGGGGTCTATCAGATACGCAGTATTTT. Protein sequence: CSARSQTGGLSDTQYF.

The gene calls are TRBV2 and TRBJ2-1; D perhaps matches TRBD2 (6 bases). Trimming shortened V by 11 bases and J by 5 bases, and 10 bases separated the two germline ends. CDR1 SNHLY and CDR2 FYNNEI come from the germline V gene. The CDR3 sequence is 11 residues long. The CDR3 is CAGGHDNEQFF. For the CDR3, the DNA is TGTGCCGGAGGGCACGACAATGAGCAGTTCTTC.

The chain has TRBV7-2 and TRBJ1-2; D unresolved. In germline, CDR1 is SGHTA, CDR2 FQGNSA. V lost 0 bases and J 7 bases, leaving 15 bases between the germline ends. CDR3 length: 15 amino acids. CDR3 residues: CASSLALTGEGGYTF. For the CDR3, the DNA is TGTGCCAGCAGCTTAGCCTTGACGGGCGAGGGTGGCTACACCTTC.

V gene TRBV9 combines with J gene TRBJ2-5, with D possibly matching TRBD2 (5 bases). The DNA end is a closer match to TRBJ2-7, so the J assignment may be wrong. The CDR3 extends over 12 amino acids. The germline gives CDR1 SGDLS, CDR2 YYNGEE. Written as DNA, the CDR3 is TGTGCCACCTCCGAGGGCCCCGACGAGCAGTACTTC. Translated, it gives CATSEGPDEQYF.

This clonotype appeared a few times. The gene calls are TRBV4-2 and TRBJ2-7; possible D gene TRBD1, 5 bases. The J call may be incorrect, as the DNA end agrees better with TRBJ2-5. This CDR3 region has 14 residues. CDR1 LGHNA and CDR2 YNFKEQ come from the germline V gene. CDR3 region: CASSQETGLGTQYF. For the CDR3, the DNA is TGTGCCAGCAGCCAAGAAACAGGCTTGGGGACCCAGTACTTC.

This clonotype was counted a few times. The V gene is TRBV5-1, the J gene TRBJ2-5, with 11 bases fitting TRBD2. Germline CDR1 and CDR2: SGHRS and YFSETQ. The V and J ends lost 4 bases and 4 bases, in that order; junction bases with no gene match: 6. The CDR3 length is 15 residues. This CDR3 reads CASSPTGTSGETQYF. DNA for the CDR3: TGCGCCAGCAGCCCGACGGGGACTAGCGGAGAGACCCAGTACTTC. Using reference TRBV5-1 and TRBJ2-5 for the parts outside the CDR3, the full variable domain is KAGVTQTPRYLIKTRGQQVTLSCSPISGHRSVSWYQQTPGQGLQFLFEYFSETQRNKGNFPGRFSGRQFSNSRSEMNVSTLELGDSALYLCASSPTGTSGETQYFGPGTRLLVL.

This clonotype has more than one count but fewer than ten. DNA of the CDR3: TGTGCCAGCAGTGAACAGGATGCCGATGGCGCAACTAATGAAAAACTGTTTTTT. It specifies CASSEQDADGATNEKLFF. V usage is TRBV6-1 and J usage is TRBJ1-4, with D unresolved. The CDR3 spans 18 residues. The V gene's germline CDR1 is MNHNS and CDR2 SASEGT. V lost 2 bases and J 0 bases, leaving 16 bases between the germline ends.

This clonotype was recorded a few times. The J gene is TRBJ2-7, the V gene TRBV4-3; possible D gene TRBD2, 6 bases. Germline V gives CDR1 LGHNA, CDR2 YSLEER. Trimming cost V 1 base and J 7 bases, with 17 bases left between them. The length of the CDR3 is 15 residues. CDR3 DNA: TGCGCCAGCAGCCAAGTTTTTAGCGGACTTCAAGAGCAGTACTTC. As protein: CASSQVFSGLQEQYF.

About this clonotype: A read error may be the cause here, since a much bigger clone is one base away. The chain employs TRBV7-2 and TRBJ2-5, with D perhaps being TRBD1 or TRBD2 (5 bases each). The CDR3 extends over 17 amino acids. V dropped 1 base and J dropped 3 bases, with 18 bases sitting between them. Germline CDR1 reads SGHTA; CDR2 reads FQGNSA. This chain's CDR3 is CTSSLGGRGAMEETQYF. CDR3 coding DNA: TGTACCAGCAGCTTAGGAGGTCGGGGCGCGATGGAAGAGACCCAGTACTTC.

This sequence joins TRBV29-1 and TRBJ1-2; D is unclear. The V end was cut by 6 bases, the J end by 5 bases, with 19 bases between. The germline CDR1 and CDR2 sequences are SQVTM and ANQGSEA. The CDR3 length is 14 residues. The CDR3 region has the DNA TGCAGCGTAGAGCACCTTTCCCTTTCGTATGGCTACACCTTC. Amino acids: CSVEHLSLSYGYTF.

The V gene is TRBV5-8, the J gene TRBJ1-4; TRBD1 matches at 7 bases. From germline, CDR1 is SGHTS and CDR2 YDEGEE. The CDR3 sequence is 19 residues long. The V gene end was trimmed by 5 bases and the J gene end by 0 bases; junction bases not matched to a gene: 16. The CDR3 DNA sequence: TGTGCCAGCAGAGTCTTACGGGACAGCAACACCGCAACTAATGAAAAACTGTTTTTT. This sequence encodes CASRVLRDSNTATNEKLFF.

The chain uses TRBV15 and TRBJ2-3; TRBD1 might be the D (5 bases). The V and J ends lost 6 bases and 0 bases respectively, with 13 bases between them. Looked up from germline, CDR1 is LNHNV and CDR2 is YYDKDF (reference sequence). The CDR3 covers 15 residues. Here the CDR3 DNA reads TGTGCCACCAGTCGTGGACAAGCGAGCACAGATACGCAGTATTTT. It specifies CATSRGQASTDTQYF.

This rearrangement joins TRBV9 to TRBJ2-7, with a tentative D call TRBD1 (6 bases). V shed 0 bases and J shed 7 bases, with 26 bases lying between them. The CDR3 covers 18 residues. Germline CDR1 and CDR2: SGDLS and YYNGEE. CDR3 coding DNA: TGTGCCAGCAGCGTAGCCGACCCCTGGACAGTTTTGGACAATGAGCAGTACTTC. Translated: CASSVADPWTVLDNEQYF. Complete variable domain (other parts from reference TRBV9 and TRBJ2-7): DSGVTQTPKHLITATGQRVTLRCSPRSGDLSVYWYQQSLDQGLQFLIQYYNGEERAKGNILERFSAQQFPDLHSELNLSSLELGDSALYFCASSVADPWTVLDNEQYFGPGTRLTVT.

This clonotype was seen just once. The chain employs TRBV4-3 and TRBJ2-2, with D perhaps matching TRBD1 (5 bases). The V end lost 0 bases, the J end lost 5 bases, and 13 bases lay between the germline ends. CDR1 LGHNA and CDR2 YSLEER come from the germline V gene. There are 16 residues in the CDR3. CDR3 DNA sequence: TGCGCCAGCAGCCAAGATAGTTGGGGCCGGACCGGGGAGCTGTTTTTT. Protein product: CASSQDSWGRTGELFF.